Below are 16 T cell receptor beta chains sequenced from a single sample in a study of Ad26.COV2.S vaccination and SARS-CoV-2 variants. The treatment: around 19 received Ad26.COV2.S at low or high dose, single or two shots; 5 received placebo; per-sample allocation not given. Sampling was performed 63 days after the first vaccine or placebo injection. Clones were read by immunoSEQ multiplex PCR, and TCRdb kept only the in-frame ones, dropping some. The sample records a few hundred thousand clones, 90% being singletons. The sequencing used peripheral blood, collected in a trial of Ad26.COV2.S vaccine versus placebo. The receptors derive from a person aged 18-60 years who received the Ad26.COV2.S COVID-19 vaccine or a placebo.

The rearrangement joins TRBV5-1 to TRBJ2-5; D is perhaps TRBD2 (7 bases). This CDR3 spans 14 amino acids. Trimming pared 4 bases from V and 5 bases from J, leaving 15 bases between. Germline CDR1 SGHRS, CDR2 YFSETQ. CDR3 sequence (DNA): TGCGCCAGCAGCGGACCGGGGGGCTACGAGACCCAGTACTTC. Residues: CASSGPGGYETQYF.

V usage is TRBV5-4 and J usage is TRBJ1-5; D not certain. Trimming pared 0 bases from V and 1 base from J, leaving 11 bases between. Germline V CDR1 and CDR2: SGHNT, YYREEE (reference sequence). This CDR3 is 16 amino acids long. DNA of the CDR3: TGTGCCAGCAGCTTGGATGGAAGTACGAGCAATCAGCCCCAGCATTTT. It translates to CASSLDGSTSNQPQHF.

The chain links TRBV19 to TRBJ2-7; the match to TRBD1 covers 8 bases. The trim removed 3 bases at V and 7 bases at J, leaving 5 bases unmatched. Per the germline V gene, CDR1 is LNHDA and CDR2 is SQIVND (reference sequence). This CDR3 spans 13 amino acids. Written as DNA, the CDR3 is TGTGCCAGTAGTATGGACAGGGTGCGGGAGCAGTACTTC. Its protein product is CASSMDRVREQYF. The full variable domain, completed using reference TRBV19 and TRBJ2-7, is DGGITQSPKYLFRKEGQNVTLSCEQNLNHDAMYWYRQDPGQGLRLIYYSQIVNDFQKGDIAEGYSVSREKKESFPLTVTSAQKNPTAFYLCASSMDRVREQYFGPGTRLTVT.

V gene TRBV6-5 combines with J gene TRBJ2-3; a weak D match, TRBD2 (5 bases). The V end lost 5 bases, the J end lost 2 bases, and 14 bases lay between the germline ends. This CDR3 region has 15 residues. Germline V CDR1 and CDR2: MNHEY, SVGAGI. The CDR3: CASSRPGISTDTQYF. CDR3 coding DNA: TGTGCCAGCAGTCGCCCGGGGATTTCCACAGATACGCAGTATTTT.

V usage is TRBV5-1 and J usage is TRBJ2-5; perhaps TRBD1 as D (6 bases). Trimming removed 4 bases from V and 9 bases from J, with 16 bases in between. The germline V gene encodes CDR1 SGHRS and CDR2 YFSETQ. This CDR3 is built from 13 residues. The CDR3 reads CASSLTGTSAQYF. DNA for the CDR3: TGCGCCAGCAGCCTTACCGGGACATCGGCCCAGTACTTC.

The chain carries TRBV19 and TRBJ2-3; 7 bases are a match to TRBD2. V was clipped by 1 base and J by 2 bases; unmatched bases: 3. The CDR3 runs to 15 residues. CDR1 and CDR2 (germline): LNHDA, SQIVND (reference sequence). The CDR3 DNA is TGTGCCAGTAGTATAGGAGCGGGGAACACAGATACGCAGTATTTT. Translation gives CASSIGAGNTDTQYF.

This clone occurred once. This chain links TRBV19 with TRBJ2-1; 7 bases map to TRBD2. Germline V CDR1 and CDR2: LNHDA, SQIVND (reference sequence). The CDR3 is 15 residues long. With 5 bases clipped from V and 3 bases from J, the junction kept 7 bases outside the gene matches. The CDR3 bases are TGTGCCAGTAGTCCGACGGGACTAAACTACAATGAGCAGTTCTTC. Its protein is CASSPTGLNYNEQFF.

The rearrangement joins TRBV6-2 or TRBV6-3 to TRBJ2-7; D unclear. Trimming removed 6 bases at V and 4 bases at J, with 16 bases between. Germline-derived CDR1 and CDR2 are MNHEY and SVGEGT. This CDR3 is 14 amino acids long. In nucleotides, the CDR3 is TGTGCCAGCAGCTTATCCCCCACTAATTACGAGCAGTACTTC. This sequence encodes CASSLSPTNYEQYF.

The J gene is TRBJ2-1, the V gene TRBV24-1, with D possibly being TRBD2 (5 bases). The CDR3 is 11 amino acids. Germline values: CDR1 KGHDR, CDR2 SFDVKD. Trimming stripped 4 bases from V and 12 bases from J, with 9 bases between. CDR3 amino acids: CATSDAGGQFF. CDR3 nucleotides: TGTGCCACCAGTGACGCGGGCGGGCAGTTCTTC.

V gene TRBV7-2 combines with J gene TRBJ2-5; D is unresolved. The CDR3 runs 16 residues. V lost 2 bases, J lost 0 bases, and 13 bases lay in between. Germline values: CDR1 SGHTA, CDR2 FQGNSA. CDR3 sequence: CASSLRSGGYQETQYF. The CDR3 DNA reads as TGTGCCAGCAGCTTAAGGTCTGGCGGTTACCAAGAGACCCAGTACTTC.

The chain employs TRBV24-1 and TRBJ1-1; tentatively, D is TRBD1 (6 bases). The CDR3 extends over 14 amino acids. The germline gives CDR1 KGHDR, CDR2 SFDVKD. V lost 7 bases and J lost 6, with 17 bases in between. The CDR3 DNA reads as TGTGCCACCAGGTCCGTGGGGGGGGCCGCTGAAGCTTTCTTT. It codes for CATRSVGGAAEAFF.

The J gene is TRBJ2-7, the V gene TRBV2; D is possibly TRBD1 or TRBD2 (5 bases each). Trimming removed 9 bases from V and 2 bases from J, with 14 bases in between. This CDR3 is built from 13 residues. CDR1 is SNHLY, CDR2 FYNNEI, per germline. CDR3 sequence: CASKGTAAYEQYF. DNA for the CDR3: TGTGCCAGTAAAGGGACGGCTGCCTACGAGCAGTACTTC.

This chain connects TRBV28 to TRBJ1-4; the D gene is possibly TRBD1 (5 bases). The CDR3 is 14 residues long. V was pared by 6 bases and J by 0 bases, with 8 bases between. In germline, CDR1 is MDHEN, CDR2 SYDVKM. Here the CDR3 DNA reads TGTGCCAGCAGCGACAGTGCAACTAATGAAAAACTGTTTTTT. Protein: CASSDSATNEKLFF.

The chain is built from TRBV30 and TRBJ2-5; 10 bases fit TRBD2. Germline V gives CDR1 GTSNPN, CDR2 SVGIG (reference sequence). The junction had 5 bases not matched to a gene; V was cut back by 1 base and J by 0 bases. The CDR3 consists of 16 residues. The DNA of the CDR3 is TGTGCCTGGAGTGGAGCGGGAGGGCCCTACCAAGAGACCCAGTACTTC. As protein: CAWSGAGGPYQETQYF.

The chain links TRBV19 to TRBJ2-7, with 8 nucleotides matching TRBD1. J lost 5 bases, V lost 5 bases, and 5 bases had no gene match. Germline values: CDR1 LNHDA, CDR2 SQIVND (reference sequence). This CDR3 comprises 13 residues. CDR3 coding DNA: TGTGCCAGTAGTCTTTGGACAGGGAACGAGCAGTACTTC. Translating it yields CASSLWTGNEQYF.

J is TRBJ2-3 and V is TRBV21-1; the table names TRBD2, a call not compared with the DNA. TRBV21-1 represents a pseudogene. CDR3 length equals 14 residues. CDR3 DNA: TGTGAAGACCAGAGGTGGGAGGGCCAGGATACGCAGTATTTT. This translates into CEDQRWEGQDTQYF.